The sequence of this T cell receptor (beta chain) was determined in a study of T-cell reconstitution after alpha-beta-depleted transplantation in children. Germline assignment: CDR1 SGDLS and CDR2 YYNGEE. Deletions cut 1 base from V and 7 bases from J, with 6 bases between. The CDR3 is 12 amino acids. A library of TCRbeta sequences, prepared with unique molecular identifiers, was generated. In TCRdb, the PCR reads were re-called with MiXCR into one record per CDR3 protein. Among a few hundred thousand distinct CDR3 sequences listed, 18% were seen once. The sequence was collected from a human donor who donated a stem cell graft to a child with acute lymphoblastic leukemia. The rearrangement joins TRBV9 to TRBJ1-5; D not resolved. This sample comprised PBMCs from the stem cell graft donor, obtained from the stem cell graft. As DNA, the CDR3 is TGTGCCAGCAGCGTAAAATCCCAGCCCCAGCATTTT. Protein sequence: CASSVKSQPQHF.